This entry lists 11 T cell receptor beta chains sequenced from one sample in a study of beta chain features in type 1 diabetes (dated by TCRdb to 2016 to 2019). What the authors observed across the whole study: A moderate but significant shortening of TCRB CDR3 length was observed in type 1 diabetes patients in all four CD4+ subsets.

Libraries came from the immunoSEQ multiplex PCR assay. The High Capacity cDNA Reverse Transcription Kit was used to reverse transcribe all of the isolated RNA, meaning that expressed TCRB transcripts were what got sequenced. The immuneACCESS repertoire file appears here via TCRdb, limited to in-frame rearrangements. These files lack a portion of the clones; in checked studies, under half of the deficit traces to unresolved V genes, and the cause of the others is not known. Counted in this sample were fewer than 300,000 clones; about 11% of them appeared once. The ten largest clones capture about 0.018% of the sample. No antigens are known for them. The sample taken for sequencing was naive CD4+ T cells from blood. The cell subset or site label on this specimen signifies: true naive CD4+ T cells. The receptors originated from a man younger than 40 with type 1 diabetes.

This clone came up a few times. The V and J genes are TRBV6-1 and TRBJ1-1; no firm D call. Germline V CDR1 and CDR2: MNHNS, SASEGT. The V end lost 5 bases, the J end lost 0 bases, and 13 bases lay between the germline ends. This CDR3 contains 15 residues. This CDR3 reads CASSKEQRMNTEAFF. CDR3 in DNA: TGTGCCAGCAGTAAAGAACAGAGAATGAACACTGAAGCTTTCTTT.

With respect to this clone: At one of its ends the junction is not consistent with the germline gene, which may arise from a read error. The V call is TRBV19, the J call TRBJ2-7; D might be TRBD1 (6 bases). The CDR3 runs to 13 residues. Germline V CDR1 and CDR2: LNHDA, SQIVND (reference sequence). CDR3 bases: TGTGCCAGTAGTTTAGACAGGACCTACGAGCAGTACTTC. It codes for CASSLDRTYEQYF. Together with reference TRBV19 and TRBJ2-7, the CDR3 gives the full variable domain: DGGITQSPKYLFRKEGQNVTLSCEQNLNHDAMYWYRQDPGQGLRLIYYSQIVNDFQKGDIAEGYSVSREKKESFPLTVTSAQKNPTAFYLCASSLDRTYEQYFGPGTRLTVT.

A few counts support this clone. The V and J genes are TRBV28 and TRBJ2-7; D is possibly TRBD1 (5 bases). The germline V gene encodes CDR1 MDHEN and CDR2 SYDVKM. The V end lost 4 bases, the J end lost 3 bases, and 16 bases lay between the germline ends. The CDR3 is made up of 15 amino acids. The CDR3 nucleotides are TGTGCCAGCAGTTCGTCGACAGCGAGTGACTACGAGCAGTACTTC. Translated, it gives CASSSSTASDYEQYF. Full variable domain (missing parts from reference TRBV28 and TRBJ2-7): DVKVTQSSRYLVKRTGEKVFLECVQDMDHENMFWYRQDPGLGLRLIYFSYDVKMKEKGDIPEGYSVSREKKERFSLILESASTNQTSMYLCASSSSTASDYEQYFGPGTRLTVT.

This clone was counted a few times. The V and J genes are TRBV7-9 and TRBJ2-1; maybe TRBD2 (5 bases). Germline V lookup: CDR1 SEHNR, CDR2 FQNEAQ (reference sequence). The CDR3 covers 13 residues. Trimming pared 7 bases from V and 2 bases from J, leaving 9 bases between. The CDR3 here is CASTGIPYNEQFF. CDR3 nucleotide sequence: TGTGCCAGCACCGGGATCCCCTACAATGAGCAGTTCTTC.

In this sample, this clone turned up a few times. The chain carries TRBV19 and TRBJ1-1, with 8 bases aligning to TRBD1. V lost 5 bases, J lost 3 bases, and 11 bases stayed unmatched. This CDR3 has 16 residues. CDR1 and CDR2 from the germline V gene are LNHDA and SQIVND (reference sequence). The DNA of the CDR3 is TGTGCCAGTAGTCAACGCTACGGACAGGGCGACACTGAAGCTTTCTTT. The encoded protein is CASSQRYGQGDTEAFF.

V and J are TRBV7-2 and TRBJ2-5; 10 nucleotides agree with TRBD1. The CDR3 is made up of 15 amino acids. The J segment lost 5 bases and the V segment lost 3 bases, leaving 6 bases of the junction unmatched. Looked up from germline, CDR1 is SGHTA and CDR2 is FQGNSA. CDR3 coding DNA: TGTGCCAGCAGCTTGGTGACAGGGGGCCCCGAGACCCAGTACTTC. It codes for CASSLVTGGPETQYF.

There are a few counts of this clone. The chain links TRBV28 to TRBJ2-7; possibly TRBD1 for D (5 bases). Trimming removed 3 bases at V and 1 base at J, with 10 bases between. Germline values: CDR1 MDHEN, CDR2 SYDVKM. The CDR3 length is 14 residues. The DNA of the CDR3 is TGTGCCAGCAGTTTCCCTACAGGATCCTACGAGCAGTACTTC. It specifies CASSFPTGSYEQYF. Complete variable domain (other parts from reference TRBV28 and TRBJ2-7): DVKVTQSSRYLVKRTGEKVFLECVQDMDHENMFWYRQDPGLGLRLIYFSYDVKMKEKGDIPEGYSVSREKKERFSLILESASTNQTSMYLCASSFPTGSYEQYFGPGTRLTVT.

Only a few counts were recorded for this clone. This chain joins TRBV7-9 and TRBJ1-5, with a tentative D call TRBD1 (5 bases). The CDR3 spans 16 residues. Between the trimmed V and J ends, which lost 1 base and 0 bases, there was a span of 10 bases. Per the germline V gene, CDR1 is SEHNR and CDR2 is FQNEAQ (reference sequence). The CDR3 sequence is CASSLGGTHSNQPQHF. The CDR3 nucleotides read TGTGCCAGCAGCTTAGGGGGCACCCATAGCAATCAGCCCCAGCATTTT.

Only a few counts were recorded for this clone. V usage is TRBV5-1 and J usage is TRBJ2-3, with 8 bases aligning to TRBD1. CDR1 and CDR2 from the germline V gene are SGHRS and YFSETQ. Trimming took 4 bases from V and 13 from J; bases not matched to a gene: 8. This CDR3 contains 12 residues. The CDR3 sequence is CASSPGQGQEYF. CDR3 sequence (DNA): TGCGCCAGCAGCCCTGGACAGGGACAGGAGTATTTT.

The chain employs TRBV7-6 and TRBJ2-7; 8 bases align to TRBD2. The CDR3 covers 14 residues. V trimming: 8 bases; J trimming: 3 bases; junction bases outside the gene matches: 9. The V gene's germline CDR1 is SGHVS and CDR2 FNYEAQ. CDR3 DNA: TGTGCCAGCTCGGGCGGGGGGTCAAACTACGAGCAGTACTTC. Translated, it gives CASSGGGSNYEQYF.

This clone was counted between two and nine times. The chain combines TRBV6-6 with TRBJ1-1, with D possibly TRBD1 on 6 matching bases. This CDR3 spans 12 amino acids. Per germline, CDR1 MNHNY and CDR2 SVGAGI (reference sequence). Written as DNA, the CDR3 is TGTGCGGGTTCGCTTCAGGGGACTGAAGCTTTCTTT. Translated: CAGSLQGTEAFF.